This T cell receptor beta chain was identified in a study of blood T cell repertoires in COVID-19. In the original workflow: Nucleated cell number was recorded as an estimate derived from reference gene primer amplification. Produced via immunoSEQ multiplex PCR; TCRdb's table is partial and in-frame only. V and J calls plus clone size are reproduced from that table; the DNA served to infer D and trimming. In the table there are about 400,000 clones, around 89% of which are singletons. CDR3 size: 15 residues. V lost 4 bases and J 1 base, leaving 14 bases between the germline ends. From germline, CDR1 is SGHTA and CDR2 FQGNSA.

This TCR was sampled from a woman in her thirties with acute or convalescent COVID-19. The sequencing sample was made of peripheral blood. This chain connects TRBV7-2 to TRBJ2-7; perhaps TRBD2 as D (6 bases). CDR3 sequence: CASSSSRLGSYEQYF. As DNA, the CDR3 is TGTGCCAGCAGCTCCAGTCGACTAGGATCCTACGAGCAGTACTTC.